These 29 T cell receptor beta chains came from one sample sequenced in a study of yellow fever vaccine responses in identical twins (dated by TCRdb to 2016 to 2019). Library construction relied on RT-PCR. Sequencing instrument: Illumina HiSeq 2500. In TCRdb, the public reads were trimmed at Q25 with fastp and aligned with MiXCR, with productive beta chains retained. Every entry covers one CDR3 protein and lists the most common genes and DNA from its rows. Across this sample there are 4,000 to 5,000 distinct CDR3 sequences, with approximately 85% seen only once. The ten largest clones represent roughly 2% of the sample. Sequences were derived from T cells from blood (PBMCs), unsorted or a sorted subset (not recorded which), sampled before or after yellow fever vaccination (not recorded which). The receptors come from a young woman who received the yellow fever vaccine. Donor details come from another sample of the same person, matched by shared clones.

This clonotype was picked up one time. The rearrangement links TRBV29-1 to TRBJ1-4, with D possibly being TRBD1 (5 bases). There are 12 residues in the CDR3. Germline V gene lookup returns CDR1 SQVTM and CDR2 ANQGSEA. V shed 6 bases and J shed 0 bases, with 5 bases lying between them. CDR3 nucleotide sequence: TGCAGCGTGGGGGCAACTAATGAAAAACTGTTTTTT. Protein sequence: CSVGATNEKLFF. Full variable domain (remainder filled in from reference TRBV29-1 and TRBJ1-4): SAVISQKPSRDICQRGTSLTIQCQVDSQVTMMFWYRQQPGQSLTLIATANQGSEATYESGFVIDKFPISRPNLTFSTLTVSNMSPEDSSIYLCSVGATNEKLFFGSGTQLSVL.

The chain combines TRBV25-1 with TRBJ1-1; D is uncertain. Deletions cut 6 bases from V and 2 bases from J, with 10 bases between. Germline V lookup: CDR1 MGHDK, CDR2 SYGVNS. This CDR3 is 13 amino acids long. CDR3 amino acids: CASSSGVNTEAFF. The CDR3 coding sequence is TGTGCCAGCAGCTCTGGAGTTAACACTGAAGCTTTCTTT.

This rearrangement joins TRBV29-1 to TRBJ1-1; no reliable D call. V was cut by 3 bases and J by 1 base, with 3 bases left in between. Germline CDR1 SQVTM, CDR2 ANQGSEA. This CDR3 spans 11 amino acids. As DNA, the CDR3 is TGCAGCGTTGAGGAGAACACTGAAGCTTTCTTT. Translation gives CSVEENTEAFF. Supplemented by reference TRBV29-1 and TRBJ1-1, the full variable domain reads SAVISQKPSRDICQRGTSLTIQCQVDSQVTMMFWYRQQPGQSLTLIATANQGSEATYESGFVIDKFPISRPNLTFSTLTVSNMSPEDSSIYLCSVEENTEAFFGQGTRLTVV.

The chain uses TRBV11-3 and TRBJ2-3; 12 bases map to TRBD2. Germline CDR1 and CDR2: SGHNT and YENEEA. The CDR3 is 18 amino acids. Trimming took 4 bases from V and 3 from J; bases not matched to a gene: 11. Here the CDR3 reads CASSWPALAGGPTDTQYF. The CDR3 nucleotides read TGTGCCAGCAGCTGGCCGGCGCTAGCGGGGGGGCCGACAGATACGCAGTATTTT.

The chain joins TRBV11-2 to TRBJ2-3; 11 bases fit TRBD2. Germline loops: CDR1 SGHAT, CDR2 FQNNGV. J was trimmed by 0 bases and V by 4 bases; bases with no gene match: 0. This CDR3 region has 15 residues. CDR3 loop: CASSWTSGSTDTQYF. CDR3 bases: TGTGCCAGCAGCTGGACTAGCGGGAGCACAGATACGCAGTATTTT.

V and J are TRBV11-2 and TRBJ2-3, with 7 bases lining up with TRBD2. From germline, CDR1 is SGHAT and CDR2 FQNNGV. The junction had 7 bases not matched to a gene; V was cut back by 0 bases and J by 1 base. The CDR3 is 17 residues long. For the CDR3, the DNA is TGTGCCAGCAGCTTAGATATCGGGGGGAGCGGCACAGATACGCAGTATTTT. Protein sequence: CASSLDIGGSGTDTQYF.

The chain is built from TRBV2 and TRBJ2-1; 9 bases align to TRBD1. The CDR3 totals 9 residues. Losses at the gene ends were 10 bases for V and 14 bases for J; bases not matched to a gene: 3. CDR1 and CDR2 from the germline V gene are SNHLY and FYNNEI. The CDR3 bases are TGTGCCATTGGGACAGGGAAGTTCTTC. Translation gives CAIGTGKFF.

The chain links TRBV4-2 to TRBJ2-7; D is unresolved. The germline CDR1 and CDR2 sequences are LGHNA and YNFKEQ. CDR3 length: 16 residues. Trimming removed 0 bases from V and 0 bases from J, with 12 bases in between. The CDR3 sequence: CASSQDPSDSSYEQYF. The DNA of the CDR3 is TGTGCCAGCAGCCAAGATCCCAGTGATAGCTCCTACGAGCAGTACTTC.

This clonotype was recorded a few times. This chain joins TRBV3-1 and TRBJ1-2; 7 bases fit TRBD1. With V trimmed by 2 bases and J by 4 bases, 4 bases remained unmatched. The CDR3 contains 14 residues. Germline CDR1 and CDR2: LGHDT and YNNKEL (reference sequence). CDR3 residues: CASSQSDRSYGYTF. CDR3 sequence (DNA): TGTGCCAGCAGCCAATCGGACAGGAGCTATGGCTACACCTTC.

V usage is TRBV10-3 and J usage is TRBJ1-5; maybe TRBD1 (6 bases). This CDR3 spans 14 amino acids. V lost 4 bases, J lost 5 bases, and 12 bases lay in between. Germline CDR1 and CDR2: ENHRY and SYGVKD. The CDR3 spells CAISGRTVDQPQHF. In DNA form, the CDR3 reads TGTGCCATCAGTGGGCGGACAGTGGATCAGCCCCAGCATTTT.

V is TRBV5-5 and J is TRBJ1-1, with D possibly matching TRBD1 (5 bases). V shed 5 bases and J shed 2 bases, with 13 bases lying between them. CDR3 size: 14 residues. CDR1 is SGHKS and CDR2 is YYEKEE in the germline V gene (reference sequence). The CDR3 DNA reads TGTGCCAGCAGGTGGGACGGACTAAACACTGAAGCTTTCTTT. Encoded protein: CASRWDGLNTEAFF. Full variable domain (rest looked up from reference TRBV5-5 and TRBJ1-1): DAGVTQSPTHLIKTRGQQVTLRCSPISGHKSVSWYQQVLGQGPQFIFQYYEKEERGRGNFPDRFSARQFPNYSSELNVNALLLGDSALYLCASRWDGLNTEAFFGQGTRLTVV.

The genes are TRBV11-2 and TRBJ2-3; D may be TRBD2 (6 bases). From germline, CDR1 is SGHAT and CDR2 FQNNGV. The CDR3 sequence is 15 residues long. V shed 1 base and J shed 1 base, with 9 bases lying between them. In DNA form, the CDR3 reads TGTGCCAGCAGCTTAGGGACGGGGGGCACAGATACGCAGTATTTT. As protein: CASSLGTGGTDTQYF.

The chain couples TRBV12-3 or TRBV12-4 to TRBJ2-1; D tentatively fits TRBD1 or TRBD2 (5 bases each). The V end was cut by 2 bases, the J end by 5 bases, with 7 bases between. CDR3 length: 13 amino acids. The CDR3: CASSLLGDNEQFF. CDR3 bases: TGTGCCAGCAGTTTACTGGGGGACAATGAGCAGTTCTTC.

The chain employs TRBV11-3 and TRBJ2-3; D gene unclear. Trimming took 3 bases from V and 4 from J, leaving 11 bases between them. Germline V gene data show CDR1 as SGHNT and CDR2 as YENEEA. CDR3 length: 14 residues. The CDR3 region has the DNA TGTGCCAGCAGCTTGGGCATAGCTGCAGATACGCAGTATTTT. Its protein is CASSLGIAADTQYF.

The rearrangement links TRBV29-1 to TRBJ1-2; no definite D call. The CDR3 totals 11 residues. CDR1 and CDR2 from the germline V gene are SQVTM and ANQGSEA. The V end was cut by 4 bases, the J end by 8 bases, with 11 bases between. DNA for the CDR3: TGCAGCGTTGGGGTGTCGAGGGGCTACACCTTC. Its translation: CSVGVSRGYTF.

The chain joins TRBV7-1 to TRBJ2-3, with 10 nucleotides matching TRBD2. TRBV7-1 is known as an ORF, though its function is uncertain. The CDR3 is made up of 14 amino acids. The trim removed 5 bases at V and 5 bases at J, leaving 4 bases unmatched. The CDR3 nucleotides are TGTGCCAGCAGCCCTAGCGGGGGAAAAGATACGCAGTATTTT. It codes for CASSPSGGKDTQYF.

This clonotype was detected only a few times. The V gene is TRBV10-3, the J gene TRBJ1-6; a weak D match, TRBD1 (6 bases). Germline V gene lookup returns CDR1 ENHRY and CDR2 SYGVKD. The germline V and J ends were trimmed by 4 bases and 2 bases, with 9 bases remaining between them. This CDR3 is 15 amino acids long. In nucleotides, the CDR3 is TGTGCCATCAGTGGCAGGGGAACCTATAATTCACCCCTCCACTTT. Amino acid sequence: CAISGRGTYNSPLHF.

The chain joins TRBV5-1 to TRBJ2-7; tentatively, D is TRBD2 (5 bases). The CDR3 extends over 14 amino acids. CDR1 SGHRS and CDR2 YFSETQ come from the germline V gene. Trimming shortened V by 0 bases and J by 5 bases, and 12 bases separated the two germline ends. CDR3 nucleotides: TGCGCCAGCAGCTTGGGACAACCCGGGGACGAGCAGTACTTC. It encodes CASSLGQPGDEQYF.

This chain links TRBV7-9 with TRBJ2-7, with TRBD2 as a possible D gene (6 bases). This CDR3 contains 14 residues. V was cut by 5 bases and J by 2 bases, with 13 bases left in between. CDR1 and CDR2 from the germline V gene are SEHNR and FQNEAQ (reference sequence). This chain's CDR3 is CASSEGLRPYEQYF. For the CDR3, the DNA is TGTGCCAGCAGCGAGGGACTCCGTCCCTACGAGCAGTACTTC.

The CDR3 spells CASSGPGLISLDEQFF. For the CDR3, the DNA is TGTGCCAGCAGCGGTCCGGGACTAATATCGTTGGATGAGCAGTTCTTC. The V and J genes are TRBV9 and TRBJ2-1; TRBD2 matches 7 bases. The V gene end was trimmed by 3 bases and the J gene end by 8 bases; junction bases not matched to a gene: 14. Per germline, CDR1 SGDLS and CDR2 YYNGEE. The CDR3 sequence is 16 residues long.

This chain uses TRBV5-1 with TRBJ2-7, with D perhaps matching TRBD1 (6 bases). CDR3 length equals 15 residues. V was pared by 5 bases and J by 2 bases, with 17 bases between. CDR1 is SGHRS, CDR2 YFSETQ, per germline. This CDR3 is CASSVQGSNTYEQYF. In nucleotides, the CDR3 is TGCGCCAGCAGTGTACAGGGTAGTAACACCTACGAGCAGTACTTC.

This chain links TRBV29-1 with TRBJ2-3; D remains ambiguous. Germline lookup yields CDR1 SQVTM and CDR2 ANQGSEA. V was pared by 5 bases and J by 4 bases, with 7 bases between. The CDR3 loop spans 11 amino acids. The CDR3: CSVPAPDTQYF. Written as DNA, the CDR3 is TGCAGCGTTCCCGCCCCAGATACGCAGTATTTT.

The rearrangement uses TRBV7-9 and TRBJ2-1, with no clear D. CDR1 SEHNR and CDR2 FQNEAQ come from the germline V gene (reference sequence). Trimming took 5 bases from V and 8 from J, leaving 7 bases between them. The CDR3 runs 11 residues. The CDR3 DNA reads TGTGCCAGCAGCCCCTTGTATGAGCAGTTCTTC. Translating it yields CASSPLYEQFF.

This clonotype was detected only a few times. This rearrangement joins TRBV18 to TRBJ1-2; D gene unclear. Trimming pared 0 bases from V and 0 bases from J, leaving 8 bases between. The CDR3 spans 15 residues. Germline values: CDR1 KGHSH, CDR2 LQKENI. In DNA form, the CDR3 reads TGTGCCAGCTCACCACCAGGGCTCACTAACTATGGCTACACCTTC. Translated, it gives CASSPPGLTNYGYTF.

J is TRBJ1-1 and V is TRBV6-2 or TRBV6-3; 7 bases map to TRBD1. The CDR3 has 15 amino acids. Trimming cost V 4 bases and J 7 bases; bases outside gene matches: 12. CDR1 and CDR2 (germline): MNHEY, SVGEGT. The CDR3 DNA follows: TGTGCCAGCAGTTCCTTAGGGGGCGCGAAGGGTGAAGCTTTCTTT. Translation: CASSSLGGAKGEAFF.

This rearrangement joins TRBV11-1 to TRBJ2-1, with TRBD2 matching 10 bases. V dropped 6 bases and J dropped 7; count of bases not matched to a gene: 9. The CDR3 loop spans 15 amino acids. From germline, CDR1 is SGHAT and CDR2 FQDESV (reference sequence). As DNA, the CDR3 is TGTGCCAGCAGTTTCAGCGGGGGGGCGAATAATGAGCAGTTCTTC. Translated, it gives CASSFSGGANNEQFF.

The chain has TRBV15 and TRBJ1-1, with unresolved D. The CDR3 contains 15 residues. Per the germline V gene, CDR1 is LNHNV and CDR2 is YYDKDF (reference sequence). The ends were cut back, 5 bases at V and 5 bases at J, with 18 bases in the middle. CDR3 DNA: TGTGCCACCAGCCCCTGGGGAGGGATGGTAACTGAAGCTTTCTTT. As protein: CATSPWGGMVTEAFF.

The sample holds a few counts of this clonotype. This rearrangement joins TRBV27 to TRBJ1-1; D is ambiguous. This CDR3 is 13 amino acids long. V lost 2 bases and J lost 0, with 4 bases in between. Germline V gene lookup returns CDR1 MNHEY and CDR2 SMNVEV (reference sequence). The CDR3 region has the DNA TGTGCCAGCAGTTTAACAATGAACACTGAAGCTTTCTTT. Its translation: CASSLTMNTEAFF.

The chain links TRBV11-2 to TRBJ2-5; D is tentatively TRBD1 or TRBD2 (5 bases each). The V end was cut by 8 bases, the J end by 3 bases, with 19 bases between. From germline, CDR1 is SGHAT and CDR2 FQNNGV. The CDR3 is 15 residues long. CDR3 DNA: TGTGCCAGCGGCCCGGCAGGGACCCACAAAGAGACCCAGTACTTC. It translates to CASGPAGTHKETQYF. Drawing the rest from reference TRBV11-2 and TRBJ2-5, the complete variable domain is EAGVAQSPRYKIIEKRQSVAFWCNPISGHATLYWYQQILGQGPKLLIQFQNNGVVDDSQLPKDRFSAERLKGVDSTLKIQPAKLEDSAVYLCASGPAGTHKETQYFGPGTRLLVL.